What follows are 15 T cell receptor beta chains derived from one specimen sequenced in a study of blood T cell repertoires in COVID-19. Sequencing used immunoSEQ multiplex PCR; TCRdb keeps in-frame clones, though not all of them. The sample lists about 130,000 clones, 70% to 80% seen once, with roughly 11% in the top ten. Material for sequencing was peripheral blood. Receptors originate from a man aged 55 to 70 who had recovered from COVID-19.

The count of this clone is one. One junction end does not reproduce the germline sequence, and a read error may be involved. The genes are TRBV5-6 and TRBJ2-7, with 10 bases fitting TRBD2. The CDR3 covers 14 residues. Germline V gene sequence: CDR1 SGHDT, CDR2 YYEEEE. In DNA, the CDR3 is TGTGCCAGCAGCTTGGTTGGGACTAGGACTAGCGGAAACTTC. Protein sequence: CASSLVGTRTSGNF.

The chain employs TRBV23-1 and TRBJ2-3, with D possibly being TRBD1 (7 bases). TRBV23-1 is sorted into the ORF group, with uncertain function. The CDR3 is 14 amino acids. V lost 11 bases and J 2 bases, leaving 17 bases between the germline ends. The CDR3: CARRQGGVTDTQYF. CDR3 nucleotide sequence: TGCGCCCGCCGACAGGGAGGAGTCACAGATACGCAGTATTTT.

The rearrangement uses TRBV6-6 and TRBJ2-5, with TRBD2 as a possible D gene (5 bases). Trimming cost V 0 bases and J 4 bases, with 15 bases left between them. This CDR3 has 16 residues. The V gene's germline CDR1 is MNHNY and CDR2 SVGAGI (reference sequence). The CDR3, as DNA: TGTGCCAGCAGTTACTCGTACGGCGGGTTTGGAGAGACCCAGTACTTC. Translating gives CASSYSYGGFGETQYF.

The V and J genes are TRBV15 and TRBJ2-7; TRBD2 aligns across 8 bases. CDR1 and CDR2 (germline): LNHNV, YYDKDF (reference sequence). The ends lost 6 bases at V and 5 bases at J; junction bases unmatched: 12. This CDR3 comprises 15 residues. The chain's CDR3 is CATSAPGGGTDEQYF. CDR3 coding DNA: TGTGCCACCAGTGCGCCAGGCGGGGGGACCGACGAGCAGTACTTC.

There are many counts of this clone. The rearrangement joins TRBV15 to TRBJ2-3; TRBD2 might be the D (6 bases). CDR3 length: 15 residues. V dropped 1 base and J dropped 2 bases, with 10 bases sitting between them. The V gene's germline CDR1 is LNHNV and CDR2 YYDKDF (reference sequence). The CDR3 DNA reads TGTGCCACCAGCAGAGGCGCGGGGACCACAGATACGCAGTATTTT. This translates into CATSRGAGTTDTQYF.

This clone was seen only once. This chain connects TRBV18 to TRBJ2-1; the match to TRBD2 covers 7 bases. The junction had 11 bases not matched to a gene; V was cut back by 2 bases and J by 10 bases. Germline V gene data show CDR1 as KGHSH and CDR2 as LQKENI. The CDR3 contains 15 residues. The CDR3 spells CASSPSGDYTMEQFF. The DNA for the CDR3 is TGTGCCAGCTCACCAAGTGGGGACTACACCATGGAGCAGTTCTTC. Full variable domain (rest looked up from reference TRBV18 and TRBJ2-1): NAGVMQNPRHLVRRRGQEARLRCSPMKGHSHVYWYRQLPEEGLKFMVYLQKENIIDESGMPKERFSAEFPKEGPSILRIQQVVRGDSAAYFCASSPSGDYTMEQFFGPGTRLTVL.

In its sample, this clone was seen a few times. The chain has TRBV5-6 and TRBJ2-5, with a weak D call TRBD2 (5 bases). Between the trimmed V and J ends, which lost 2 bases and 3 bases, there was a span of 8 bases. The CDR3 totals 13 residues. In germline, CDR1 is SGHDT, CDR2 YYEEEE. For the CDR3, the DNA is TGTGCCAGCAGCTTCGGACTTGAAGAGACCCAGTACTTC. It is translated as CASSFGLEETQYF.

V and J are TRBV6-1 and TRBJ2-2, with 13 bases matching TRBD2. Trimming removed 4 bases from V and 2 bases from J; junction bases left unmatched: 4. The CDR3 sequence is 17 residues long. Germline-derived CDR1 and CDR2 are MNHNS and SASEGT. CDR3 coding DNA: TGTGCCAGCAGTGGGACTAGCGGGGGCCTTAACACCGGGGAGCTGTTTTTT. Translated: CASSGTSGGLNTGELFF.

This clone has just one count. The chain links TRBV5-5 to TRBJ2-2; possibly TRBD2 for D (5 bases). Germline V gives CDR1 SGHKS, CDR2 YYEKEE (reference sequence). Trimming took off 0 bases at V and 7 bases at J, with 10 bases between the two ends. The CDR3 totals 14 residues. CDR3 loop: CASSLEGVDGELFF. The CDR3 DNA follows: TGTGCCAGCAGCTTGGAGGGAGTAGACGGGGAGCTGTTTTTT.

The chain couples TRBV6-6 to TRBJ1-5; TRBD1 aligns across 10 bases. V dropped 5 bases and J dropped 4; count of bases not matched to a gene: 2. The germline V gene encodes CDR1 MNHNY and CDR2 SVGAGI (reference sequence). The CDR3 length is 14 residues. CDR3 region: CASSGQGGNQPQHF. For the CDR3, the DNA is TGTGCCAGCAGTGGACAGGGGGGAAATCAGCCCCAGCATTTT.

The rearrangement joins TRBV7-9 to TRBJ1-2, with 8 bases identical to TRBD1. Germline CDR1 is SEHNR and CDR2 is FQNEAQ (reference sequence). V shed 5 bases, J shed 0 bases, and the junction held 11 bases outside the gene matches. The CDR3 is 17 residues long. The CDR3 is CASSPTTGGPSNYGYTF. The CDR3, as DNA: TGTGCCAGCAGCCCCACTACAGGGGGACCCTCTAACTATGGCTACACCTTC.

This clone was observed a handful of times. The DNA for the CDR3 is TGTGCCATCAGTGAGTATACTAGCGGGGGCCACAATGAGCAGTTCTTC. Its translation: CAISEYTSGGHNEQFF. J is TRBJ2-1 and V is TRBV10-3; 11 bases are shared with TRBD2. The CDR3 spans 16 residues. Germline CDR1 is ENHRY and CDR2 is SYGVKD. The V segment lost 1 base and the J segment 5 bases; nucleotides outside the gene matches: 4.

The J gene is TRBJ1-3, the V gene TRBV15; tentative D call: TRBD1 (5 bases). Trimming shortened V by 6 bases and J by 4 bases, and 10 bases separated the two germline ends. CDR3 length: 13 residues. CDR1 is LNHNV and CDR2 is YYDKDF in the germline V gene (reference sequence). Here the CDR3 reads CATSQDTGNTIYF. In nucleotides, the CDR3 is TGTGCCACCAGTCAGGACACAGGAAACACCATATATTTT.

The DNA for the CDR3 is TGTGCCAGCAGCCCCCGGGACAGGGTGATTTACACTGAAGCTTTCTTT. Its protein is CASSPRDRVIYTEAFF. This chain joins TRBV7-8 and TRBJ1-1, with TRBD1 identical over 9 bases. The CDR3 is 16 residues long. V was pared by 5 bases and J by 3 bases, with 10 bases of the junction left unmatched. Germline CDR1 reads SGHVS; CDR2 reads FQNEAQ.

The V call is TRBV19, the J call TRBJ1-5; no clear D gene. V lost 4 bases, J lost 0 bases, and 10 bases lay in between. The germline V gene encodes CDR1 LNHDA and CDR2 SQIVND (reference sequence). The CDR3 runs to 15 residues. The CDR3 DNA follows: TGTGCCAGTAGTACCTCGAGGGATAGCAATCAGCCCCAGCATTTT. It is translated as CASSTSRDSNQPQHF.